This T cell receptor beta chain originates from a study of T cell responses to AZD1222 COVID-19 vaccine (dated by TCRdb to about 2021). Notes on the research overall: Because spike-specific TCR depth and breadth did not differ between the two schedules, AZD1222 recipients who got a second dose at roughly 4 weeks were pooled with those who got a second dose at roughly 12 weeks. A total of 240 or so trial participants underwent TCR sequencing, of whom approximately 200 had received two doses of AZD1222 and around 25 had received two doses of the MenACWY control vaccine. Trial participants were enrolled by age into subgroups of 18-55, 56-69 and 70-plus years, and around 140, 26 and 57 TCR-sequenced participants, respectively, were included in these subgroups. Overall results and qualifications from the work: Because no samples from the day 14 peak response were available, repertoires could be characterized only after the peak T cell response. CD4 TCRs associated with the vaccine covered the entire spike protein, and the dominant responses were in regions 160-218 and 743-854. Nearly half of unique spike-specific TCRs reportedly recognized epitopes outside regions mutated in the B.1.351 and B.1.1.7 variants. The 56-69-year group was small, and its depth increase did not reach significance, likely because of low power. Conclusions about previously exposed vaccinees are limited, since just 5 or 6 AZD1222 recipients were seropositive for SARS-CoV-2 at baseline. After two AZD1222 doses, both the breadth and the depth of spike-specific TCRs were significantly higher than at day 0 and than in MenACWY recipients. Participants were mostly white British, with more females than males. The authors suggested clonal diversity may have been underestimated.

At the junction V is shortened by 4 bases and J by 4 bases, with 8 bases in between. Taken from the germline V gene, the CDR1 and CDR2 loops are SGHRS and YFSETQ. The CDR3 sequence holds 13 residues, the cysteine and phenylalanine included. CDR3 DNA only is kept here, 39 bases in frame from base 1. The time point label here, explained by the study, means: baseline before first vaccination. The vaccinee samples were drawn from two UK trials, COV001 and COV002, one of which was a single-blind randomized controlled phase 2/3 trial testing AZD1222 (ChAdOx1 nCoV-19) in healthy adults. For TCRbeta chain sequencing, PBMC samples from trial participants were taken at day 0 and at day 28 after the second dose. The CDR3 regions of human TCRbeta chains were subjected to immunosequencing. As for how the authors treated the data: TCRs in the repertoires were matched against a reference library of SARS-CoV-2-specific TCRs that had been generated with the MIRA antigen-specificity platform. Breadth was defined as the fraction of unique TCRs that were SARS-CoV-2-associated. Depth was defined as the fraction of total T cells that were SARS-CoV-2-associated. Using the MIRA data, each spike-specific TCR was mapped to the spike region that the TCR reacts to and placed in a CD4 or CD8 class. Log10-transformed breadth and depth values were compared by one-way ANOVA with Sidak's multiple comparisons tests. TCRdb stores this immuneACCESS table with in-frame sequences only. Part of the clones is absent; in the studies checked, under half of the shortfall reflects unresolved V genes, and no reason is known for the rest. V and J calls and clone size follow that table, whereas D and trimming were derived from the DNA. Counted in this sample were about 130,000 clones; around 84% of them appeared once. The ten top clones hold about 12% of the sample.

Only one count was recorded for this clone. No antigen is known for it. No base quality values were provided; no much bigger clone lies one nucleotide off. The specimen comprised peripheral blood, sampled on day 0 of AZD1222 vaccination. In this chain, TRBV5-1 is recombined with TRBJ1-4; there is no confident call for the D gene. The origin of this receptor is an adult in good health. The CDR3 protein is CASSPPGNEKLFF. The DNA is TGCGCCAGCAGCCCGCCGGGTAATGAAAAACTGTTTTTT.